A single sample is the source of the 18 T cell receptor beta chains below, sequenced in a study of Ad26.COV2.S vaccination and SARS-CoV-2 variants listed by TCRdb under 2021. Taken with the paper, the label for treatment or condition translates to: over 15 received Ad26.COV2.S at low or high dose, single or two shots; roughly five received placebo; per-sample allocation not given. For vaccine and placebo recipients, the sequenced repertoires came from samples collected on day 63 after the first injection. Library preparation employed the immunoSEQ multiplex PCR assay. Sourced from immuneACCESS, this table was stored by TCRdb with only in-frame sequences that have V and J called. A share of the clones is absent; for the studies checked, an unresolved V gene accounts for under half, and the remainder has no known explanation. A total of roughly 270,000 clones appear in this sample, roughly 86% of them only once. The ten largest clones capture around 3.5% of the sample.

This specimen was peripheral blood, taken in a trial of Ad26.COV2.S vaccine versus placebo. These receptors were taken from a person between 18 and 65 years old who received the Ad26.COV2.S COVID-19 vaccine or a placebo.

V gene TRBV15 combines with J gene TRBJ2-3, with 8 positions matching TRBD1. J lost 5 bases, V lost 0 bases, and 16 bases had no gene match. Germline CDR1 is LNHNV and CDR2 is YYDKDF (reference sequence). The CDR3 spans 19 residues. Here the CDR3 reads CATSRDALGGDRSVDTQYF. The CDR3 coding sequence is TGTGCCACCAGCAGAGATGCCTTAGGAGGGGACAGGTCGGTAGATACGCAGTATTTT.

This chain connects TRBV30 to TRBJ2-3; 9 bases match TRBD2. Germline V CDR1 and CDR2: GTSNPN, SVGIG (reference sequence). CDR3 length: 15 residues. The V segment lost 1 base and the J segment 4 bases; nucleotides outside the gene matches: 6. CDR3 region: CAWSGGREGPDTQYF. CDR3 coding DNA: TGTGCCTGGAGTGGAGGGCGGGAGGGCCCAGATACGCAGTATTTT.

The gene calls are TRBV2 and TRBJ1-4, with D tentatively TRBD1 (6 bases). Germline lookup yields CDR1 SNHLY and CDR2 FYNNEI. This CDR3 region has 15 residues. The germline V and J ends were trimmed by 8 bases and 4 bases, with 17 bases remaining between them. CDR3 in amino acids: CASGTTGYSNEKLFF. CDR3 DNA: TGTGCCAGCGGCACCACAGGGTATAGTAATGAAAAACTGTTTTTT. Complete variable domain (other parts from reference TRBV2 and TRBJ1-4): EPEVTQTPSHQVTQMGQEVILRCVPISNHLYFYWYRQILGQKVEFLVSFYNNEISEKSEIFDDQFSVERPDGSNFTLKIRSTKLEDSAMYFCASGTTGYSNEKLFFGSGTQLSVL.

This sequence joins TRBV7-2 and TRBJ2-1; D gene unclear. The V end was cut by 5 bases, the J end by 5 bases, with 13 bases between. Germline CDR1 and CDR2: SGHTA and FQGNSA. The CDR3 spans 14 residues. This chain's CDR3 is CASSPIPGHNEQFF. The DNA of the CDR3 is TGTGCCAGCAGCCCAATCCCAGGCCACAATGAGCAGTTCTTC.

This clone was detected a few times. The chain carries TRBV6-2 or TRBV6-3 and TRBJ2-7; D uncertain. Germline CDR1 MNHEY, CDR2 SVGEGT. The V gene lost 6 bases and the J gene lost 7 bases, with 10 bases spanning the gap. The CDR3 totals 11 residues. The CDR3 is CASSHIGEQYF. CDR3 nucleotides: TGTGCCAGCAGCCATATAGGGGAGCAGTACTTC.

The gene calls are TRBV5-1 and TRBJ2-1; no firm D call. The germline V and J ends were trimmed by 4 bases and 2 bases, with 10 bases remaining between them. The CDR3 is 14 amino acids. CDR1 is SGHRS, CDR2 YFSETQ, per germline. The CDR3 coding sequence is TGCGCCAGCAGCGCCGACGCCCCCTACAATGAGCAGTTCTTC. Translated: CASSADAPYNEQFF.

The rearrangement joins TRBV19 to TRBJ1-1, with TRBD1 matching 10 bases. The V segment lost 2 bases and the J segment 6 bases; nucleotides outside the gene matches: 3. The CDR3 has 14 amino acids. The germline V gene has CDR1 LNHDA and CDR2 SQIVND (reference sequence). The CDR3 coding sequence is TGTGCCAGTAGTATAAAAGGGACAGGGGCTGAAGCTTTCTTT. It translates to CASSIKGTGAEAFF.

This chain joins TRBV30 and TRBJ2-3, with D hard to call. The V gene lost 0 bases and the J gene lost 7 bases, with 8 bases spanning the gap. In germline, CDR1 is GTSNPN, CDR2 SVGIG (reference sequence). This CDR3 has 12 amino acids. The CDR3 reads CAWSVMAHTQYF. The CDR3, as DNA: TGTGCCTGGAGTGTAATGGCCCATACGCAGTATTTT. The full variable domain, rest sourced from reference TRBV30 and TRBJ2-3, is SQTIHQWPATLVQPVGSPLSLECTVEGTSNPNLYWYRQAAGRGLQLLFYSVGIGQISSEVPQNLSASRPQDRQFILSSKKLLLSDSGFYLCAWSVMAHTQYFGPGTRLTVL.

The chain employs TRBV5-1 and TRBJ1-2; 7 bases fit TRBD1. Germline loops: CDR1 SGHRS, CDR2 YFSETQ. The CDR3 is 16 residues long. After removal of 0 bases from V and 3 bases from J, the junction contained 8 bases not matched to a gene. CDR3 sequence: CASSLDSDRQYYGYTF. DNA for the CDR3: TGCGCCAGCAGCTTGGATTCGGACAGGCAATACTATGGCTACACCTTC.

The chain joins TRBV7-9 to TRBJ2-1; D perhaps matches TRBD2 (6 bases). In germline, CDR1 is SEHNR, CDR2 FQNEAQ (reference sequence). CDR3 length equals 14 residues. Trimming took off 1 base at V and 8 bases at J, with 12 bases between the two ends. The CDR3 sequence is CASSLETGLDEQFF. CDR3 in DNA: TGTGCCAGCAGCTTAGAGACGGGACTGGATGAGCAGTTCTTC.

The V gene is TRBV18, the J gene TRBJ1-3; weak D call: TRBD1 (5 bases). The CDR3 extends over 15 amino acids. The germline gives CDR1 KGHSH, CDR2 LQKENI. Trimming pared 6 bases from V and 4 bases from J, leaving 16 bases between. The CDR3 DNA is TGTGCCAGCTCTCCGTCGGGGGTGGCAGGAAACACCATATATTTT. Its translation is CASSPSGVAGNTIYF.

The CDR3 DNA reads as TGTGCCTGGAGTGTTGGTTCCCTCTCAACAAATCAGCCCCAGCATTTT. Its translation is CAWSVGSLSTNQPQHF. V and J are TRBV30 and TRBJ1-5; no reliable D call. The CDR3 covers 16 residues. V was shortened by 0 bases and J by 4 bases, with 16 bases between the two germline ends. The germline V gene encodes CDR1 GTSNPN and CDR2 SVGIG (reference sequence).

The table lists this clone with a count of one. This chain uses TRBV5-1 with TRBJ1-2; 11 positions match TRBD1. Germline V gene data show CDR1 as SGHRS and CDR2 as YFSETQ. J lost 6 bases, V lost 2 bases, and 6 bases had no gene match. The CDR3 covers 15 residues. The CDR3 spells CASSFGRDRGNGYTF. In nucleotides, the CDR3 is TGCGCCAGCAGCTTCGGCCGGGACAGGGGGAATGGCTACACCTTC.

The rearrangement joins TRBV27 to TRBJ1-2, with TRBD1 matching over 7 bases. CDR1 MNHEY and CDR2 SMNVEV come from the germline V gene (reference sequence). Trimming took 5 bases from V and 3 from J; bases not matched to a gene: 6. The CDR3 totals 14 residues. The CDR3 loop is CASSQGGGYYGYTF. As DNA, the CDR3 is TGTGCCAGCAGTCAGGGGGGGGGATACTATGGCTACACCTTC.

In nucleotides, the CDR3 is TGTGCCAGCAGTTTTGGGGGGGCACGGAACACTGAAGCTTTCTTT. It translates to CASSFGGARNTEAFF. The chain combines TRBV28 with TRBJ1-1, with D maybe TRBD1 (6 bases). The CDR3 covers 15 residues. The germline V gene encodes CDR1 MDHEN and CDR2 SYDVKM. Trimming removed 3 bases at V and 1 base at J, with 12 bases between.

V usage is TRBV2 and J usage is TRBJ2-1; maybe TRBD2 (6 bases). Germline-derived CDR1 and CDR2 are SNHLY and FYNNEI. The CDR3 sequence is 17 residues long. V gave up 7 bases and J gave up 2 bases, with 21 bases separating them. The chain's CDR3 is CASTQFSGVLAYNEQFF. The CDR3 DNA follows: TGTGCCAGCACCCAATTTTCGGGAGTGTTAGCCTACAATGAGCAGTTCTTC.

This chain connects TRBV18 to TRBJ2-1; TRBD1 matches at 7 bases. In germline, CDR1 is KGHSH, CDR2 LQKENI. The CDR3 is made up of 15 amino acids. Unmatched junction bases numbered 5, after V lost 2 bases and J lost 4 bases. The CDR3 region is CASSPDYRGYNEQFF. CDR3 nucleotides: TGTGCCAGCTCACCAGATTACAGGGGATACAATGAGCAGTTCTTC.

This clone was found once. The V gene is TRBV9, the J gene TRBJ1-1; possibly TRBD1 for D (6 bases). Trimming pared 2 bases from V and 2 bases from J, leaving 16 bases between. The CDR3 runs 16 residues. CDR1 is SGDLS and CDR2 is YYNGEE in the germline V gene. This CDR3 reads CASSVTGTPFNTEAFF. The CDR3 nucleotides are TGTGCCAGCAGCGTTACCGGGACACCTTTTAACACTGAAGCTTTCTTT.